Below are 9 T cell receptor beta chains sequenced from a single sample in a study of Ad26.COV2.S vaccination and SARS-CoV-2 variants. Clones were read by immunoSEQ multiplex PCR, and TCRdb kept only the in-frame ones, dropping some. The sample contains about 480,000 clones, roughly 89% of which appear only once. The treatment here: some 20 received Ad26.COV2.S at low or high dose, single or two shots; 5 received placebo; per-sample allocation not given. The samples date from day 63 after the first vaccine or placebo injection. Material: peripheral blood, obtained in a trial of Ad26.COV2.S vaccine versus placebo. All receptors derive from a person aged 18-60 years who received the Ad26.COV2.S COVID-19 vaccine or a placebo.

This clone was seen more than once but under ten times. This sequence joins TRBV19 and TRBJ1-1; 10 nucleotides line up with TRBD1. The V and J ends lost 7 bases and 4 bases, in that order; junction bases with no gene match: 3. CDR1 and CDR2 from the germline V gene are LNHDA and SQIVND (reference sequence). This CDR3 region has 13 residues. CDR3 protein: CASKGDRGTEAFF. DNA for the CDR3: TGTGCCAGTAAAGGGGACAGGGGCACTGAAGCTTTCTTT.

This chain connects TRBV5-5 to TRBJ1-2, with a tentative D call TRBD1 (6 bases). Trimming removed 0 bases from V and 4 bases from J, with 13 bases in between. The CDR3 sequence is 15 residues long. The germline CDR1 and CDR2 sequences are SGHKS and YYEKEE (reference sequence). The CDR3 protein is CASSLEGVPSYGYTF. The DNA for the CDR3 is TGTGCCAGCAGCTTGGAGGGGGTGCCTTCCTATGGCTACACCTTC.

This clone appeared a few times. The chain uses TRBV4-3 and TRBJ2-7; tentative D call: TRBD2 (5 bases). CDR1 is LGHNA, CDR2 YSLEER, per germline. Trimming shortened V by 5 bases and J by 12 bases, and 14 bases separated the two germline ends. The CDR3 sequence is 11 residues long. CDR3 in amino acids: CASSSRHGRYF. The CDR3 DNA reads TGCGCCAGCAGCTCACGACATGGGAGGTACTTC.

J is TRBJ2-5 and V is TRBV9; D gene unclear. The germline V gene has CDR1 SGDLS and CDR2 YYNGEE. The CDR3 spans 14 residues. With 0 bases removed from V and 1 base from J, the gap between germline ends came to 7 bases. DNA of the CDR3: TGTGCCAGCAGCGTAGGGTCCATCCAAGAGACCCAGTACTTC. It is translated as CASSVGSIQETQYF.

CDR3 DNA: TGTGCCAGCAGTTTACCTACCAATGACAGGGGCTGGGACCTCAATTCACCCCTCCACTTT. Translation: CASSLPTNDRGWDLNSPLHF. This chain links TRBV28 with TRBJ1-6; TRBD1 aligns across 8 bases. Per germline, CDR1 MDHEN and CDR2 SYDVKM. Losses at the gene ends were 2 bases for V and 7 bases for J; bases not matched to a gene: 19. The CDR3 runs 20 residues.

The CDR3 sequence is CASSIGLAGVGEQFF. DNA of the CDR3: TGTGCCAGCAGTATCGGACTAGCGGGAGTGGGTGAGCAGTTCTTC. J is TRBJ2-1 and V is TRBV6-2 or TRBV6-3; 13 positions agree with TRBD2. J was trimmed by 9 bases and V by 5 bases; bases with no gene match: 7. CDR1 is MNHEY, CDR2 SVGEGT, per germline. The length of the CDR3 is 15 residues.

The chain carries TRBV7-8 and TRBJ2-3; D is possibly TRBD2 (6 bases). CDR1 and CDR2 (germline): SGHVS, FQNEAQ. Trimming removed 2 bases at V and 7 bases at J, with 19 bases between. The CDR3 loop spans 16 amino acids. The CDR3 bases are TGTGCCAGCAGCTTACTCGGCGGGGTCGCACGAAATACGCAGTATTTT. Encoded protein: CASSLLGGVARNTQYF.

The V and J genes are TRBV6-2 or TRBV6-3 and TRBJ1-1; D is possibly TRBD1 (5 bases). Germline loops: CDR1 MNHEY, CDR2 SVGEGT. Deletions cut 0 bases from V and 5 bases from J, with 10 bases between. CDR3 length: 14 amino acids. CDR3 sequence: CASSYSGSGTEAFF. DNA of the CDR3: TGTGCCAGCAGTTACTCGGGATCAGGGACTGAAGCTTTCTTT.

CDR3 nucleotide sequence: TGCGCCAGCAGCCACGGACAGGGCTCCTACAATGAGCAGTTCTTC. It codes for CASSHGQGSYNEQFF. This chain joins TRBV4-3 and TRBJ2-1; TRBD1 agrees at 8 bases. The CDR3 contains 15 residues. Germline values: CDR1 LGHNA, CDR2 YSLEER. J lost 0 bases, V lost 3 bases, and 1 base had no gene match.